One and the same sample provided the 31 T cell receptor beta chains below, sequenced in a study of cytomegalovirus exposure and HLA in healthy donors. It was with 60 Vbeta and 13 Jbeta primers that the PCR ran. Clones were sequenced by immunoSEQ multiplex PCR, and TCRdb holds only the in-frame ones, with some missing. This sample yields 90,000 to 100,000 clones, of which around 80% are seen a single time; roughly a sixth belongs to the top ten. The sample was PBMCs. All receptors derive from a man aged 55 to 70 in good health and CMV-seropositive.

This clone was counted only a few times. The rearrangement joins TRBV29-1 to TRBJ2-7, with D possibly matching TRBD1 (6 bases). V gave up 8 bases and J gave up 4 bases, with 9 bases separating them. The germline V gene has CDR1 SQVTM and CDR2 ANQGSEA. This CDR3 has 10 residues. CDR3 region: CSSRGYEQYF. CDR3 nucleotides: TGCAGCAGCAGGGGTTACGAGCAGTACTTC.

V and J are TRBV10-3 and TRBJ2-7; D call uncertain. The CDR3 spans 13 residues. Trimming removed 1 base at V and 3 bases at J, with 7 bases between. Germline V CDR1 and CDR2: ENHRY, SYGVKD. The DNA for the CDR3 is TGTGCCATCAGTGAGTATCGAGACTACGAGCAGTACTTC. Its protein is CAISEYRDYEQYF.

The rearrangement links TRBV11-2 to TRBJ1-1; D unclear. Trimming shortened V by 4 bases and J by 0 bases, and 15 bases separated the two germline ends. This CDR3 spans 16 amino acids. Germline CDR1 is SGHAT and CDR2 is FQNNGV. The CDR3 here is CASSSGVGVMNTEAFF. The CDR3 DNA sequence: TGTGCCAGCAGCTCTGGAGTCGGGGTCATGAACACTGAAGCTTTCTTT. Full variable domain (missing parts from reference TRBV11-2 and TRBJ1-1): EAGVAQSPRYKIIEKRQSVAFWCNPISGHATLYWYQQILGQGPKLLIQFQNNGVVDDSQLPKDRFSAERLKGVDSTLKIQPAKLEDSAVYLCASSSGVGVMNTEAFFGQGTRLTVV.

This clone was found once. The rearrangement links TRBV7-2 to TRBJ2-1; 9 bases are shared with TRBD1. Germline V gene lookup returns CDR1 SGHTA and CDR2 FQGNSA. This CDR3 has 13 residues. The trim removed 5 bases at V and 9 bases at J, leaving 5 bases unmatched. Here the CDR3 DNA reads TGTGCCAGCAGCGTAAGGACAGGGGCTGAGCAGTTCTTC. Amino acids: CASSVRTGAEQFF.

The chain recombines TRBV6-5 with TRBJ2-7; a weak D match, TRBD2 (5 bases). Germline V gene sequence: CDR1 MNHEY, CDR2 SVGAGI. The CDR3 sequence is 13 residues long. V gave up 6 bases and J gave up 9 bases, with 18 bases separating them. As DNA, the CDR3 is TGTGCCAGCAGCGACGGGATCTTGCGAGGGCAGTACTTC. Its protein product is CASSDGILRGQYF.

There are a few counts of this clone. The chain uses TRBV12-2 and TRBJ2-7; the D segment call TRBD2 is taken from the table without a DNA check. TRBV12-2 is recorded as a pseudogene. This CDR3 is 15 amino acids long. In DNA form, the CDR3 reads TGTGCAAGTCGCCTCGGGACTAGCGGGGACTACGAGCAGTACTTC. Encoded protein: CASRLGTSGDYEQYF.

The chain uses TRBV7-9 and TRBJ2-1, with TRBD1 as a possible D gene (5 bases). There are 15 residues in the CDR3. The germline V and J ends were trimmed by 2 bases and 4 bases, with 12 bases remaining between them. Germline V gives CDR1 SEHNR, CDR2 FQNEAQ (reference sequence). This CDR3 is CASSLWQGPYNEQFF. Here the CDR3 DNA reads TGTGCCAGCAGCTTATGGCAGGGTCCTTACAATGAGCAGTTCTTC.

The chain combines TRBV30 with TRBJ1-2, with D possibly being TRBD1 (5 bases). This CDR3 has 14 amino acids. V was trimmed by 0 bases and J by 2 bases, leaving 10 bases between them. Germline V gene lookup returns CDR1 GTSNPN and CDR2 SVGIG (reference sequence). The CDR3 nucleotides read TGTGCCTGGAGTGTACCGTGGGGCAACTATGGCTACACCTTC. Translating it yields CAWSVPWGNYGYTF.

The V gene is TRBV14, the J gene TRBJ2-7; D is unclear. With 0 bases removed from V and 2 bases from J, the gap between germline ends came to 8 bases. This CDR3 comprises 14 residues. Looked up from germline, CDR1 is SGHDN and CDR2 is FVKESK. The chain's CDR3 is CASSQDLSPYEQYF. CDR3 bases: TGTGCCAGCAGCCAAGATCTAAGTCCCTACGAGCAGTACTTC.

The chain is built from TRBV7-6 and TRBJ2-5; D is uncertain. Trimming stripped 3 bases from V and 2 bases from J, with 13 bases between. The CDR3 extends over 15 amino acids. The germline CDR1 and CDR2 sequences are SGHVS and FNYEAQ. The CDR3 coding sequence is TGTGCCAGCAGCTTCTCCCTAACAGATCAAGAGACCCAGTACTTC. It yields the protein CASSFSLTDQETQYF.

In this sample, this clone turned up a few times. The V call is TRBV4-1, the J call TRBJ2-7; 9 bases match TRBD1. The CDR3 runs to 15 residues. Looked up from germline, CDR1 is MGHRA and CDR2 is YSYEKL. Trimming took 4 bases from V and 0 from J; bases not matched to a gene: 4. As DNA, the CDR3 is TGCGCCAGCAGCCCGGGACAGGGAGGCTCCTACGAGCAGTACTTC. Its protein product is CASSPGQGGSYEQYF.

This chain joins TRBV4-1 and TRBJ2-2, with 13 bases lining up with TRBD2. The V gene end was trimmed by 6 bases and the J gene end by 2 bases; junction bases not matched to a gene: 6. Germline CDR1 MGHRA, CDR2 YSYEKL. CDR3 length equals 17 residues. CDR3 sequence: CASRPRGLAGNTGELFF. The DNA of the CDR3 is TGCGCCAGCAGACCCCGGGGACTAGCGGGAAACACCGGGGAGCTGTTTTTT.

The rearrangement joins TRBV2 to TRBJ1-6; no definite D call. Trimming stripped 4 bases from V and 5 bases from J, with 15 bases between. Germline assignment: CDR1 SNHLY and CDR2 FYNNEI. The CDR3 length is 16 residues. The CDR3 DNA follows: TGTGCCAGCAGTGTTGAGGGCACAATCAATAATTCACCCCTCCACTTT. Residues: CASSVEGTINNSPLHF.

In DNA, the CDR3 is TGTGCCAGCAGTGTACTAGCGGTTAACTCCTACGAGCAGTACTTC. It codes for CASSVLAVNSYEQYF. V and J are TRBV6-1 and TRBJ2-5; TRBD2 matches at 8 bases. The end of the DNA is better explained by TRBJ2-7, so the J call may be wrong. Germline V gene data show CDR1 as MNHNS and CDR2 as SASEGT. CDR3 size: 15 residues.

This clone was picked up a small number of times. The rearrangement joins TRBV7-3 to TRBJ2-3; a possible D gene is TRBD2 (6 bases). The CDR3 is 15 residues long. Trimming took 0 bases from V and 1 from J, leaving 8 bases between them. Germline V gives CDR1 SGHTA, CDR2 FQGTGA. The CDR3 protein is CASSLTAGRTDTQYF. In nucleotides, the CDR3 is TGTGCCAGCAGCTTAACGGCGGGGCGCACAGATACGCAGTATTTT.

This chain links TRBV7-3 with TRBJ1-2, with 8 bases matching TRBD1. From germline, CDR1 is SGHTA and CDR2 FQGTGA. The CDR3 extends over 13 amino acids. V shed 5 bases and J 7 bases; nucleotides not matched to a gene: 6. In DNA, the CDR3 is TGTGCCAGCAGCCAGGACAGGGCTAGTGGCTACACCTTC. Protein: CASSQDRASGYTF.

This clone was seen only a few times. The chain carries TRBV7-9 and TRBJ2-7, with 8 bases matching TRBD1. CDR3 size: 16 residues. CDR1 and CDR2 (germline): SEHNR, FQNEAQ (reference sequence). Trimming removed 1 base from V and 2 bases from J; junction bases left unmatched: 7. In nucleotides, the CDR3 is TGTGCCAGCAGCTTAGTTCCCGGGACAGGCACCTACGAGCAGTACTTC. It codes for CASSLVPGTGTYEQYF.

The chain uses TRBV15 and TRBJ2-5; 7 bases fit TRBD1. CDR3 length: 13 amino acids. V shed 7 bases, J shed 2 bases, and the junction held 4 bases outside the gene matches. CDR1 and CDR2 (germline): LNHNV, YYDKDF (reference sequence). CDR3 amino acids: CATKTGIQETQYF. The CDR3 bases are TGTGCCACCAAGACAGGGATACAAGAGACCCAGTACTTC. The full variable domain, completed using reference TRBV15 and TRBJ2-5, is DAMVIQNPRYQVTQFGKPVTLSCSQTLNHNVMYWYQQKSSQAPKLLFHYYDKDFNNEADTPDNFQSRRPNTSFCFLDIRSPGLGDTAMYLCATKTGIQETQYFGPGTRLLVL.

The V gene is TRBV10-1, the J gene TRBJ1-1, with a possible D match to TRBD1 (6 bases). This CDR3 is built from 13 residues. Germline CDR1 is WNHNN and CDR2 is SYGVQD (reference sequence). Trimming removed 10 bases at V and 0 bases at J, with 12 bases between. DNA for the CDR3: TGCGCCACCAAGACAGGACTGAACACTGAAGCTTTCTTT. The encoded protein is CATKTGLNTEAFF.

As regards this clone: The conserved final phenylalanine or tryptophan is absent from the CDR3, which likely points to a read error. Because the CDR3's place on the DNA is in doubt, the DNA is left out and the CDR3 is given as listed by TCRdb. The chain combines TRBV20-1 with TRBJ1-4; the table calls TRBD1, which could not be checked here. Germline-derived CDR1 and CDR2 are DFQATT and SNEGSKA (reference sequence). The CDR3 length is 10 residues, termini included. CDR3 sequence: CSAEGQEAGM.

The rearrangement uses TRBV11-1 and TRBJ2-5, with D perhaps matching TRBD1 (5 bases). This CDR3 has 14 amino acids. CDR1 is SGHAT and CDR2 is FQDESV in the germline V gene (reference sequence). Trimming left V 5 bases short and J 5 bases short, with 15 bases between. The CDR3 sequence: CASSKGPGRETQYF. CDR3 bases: TGTGCCAGCAGCAAGGGGCCGGGCCGGGAGACCCAGTACTTC.

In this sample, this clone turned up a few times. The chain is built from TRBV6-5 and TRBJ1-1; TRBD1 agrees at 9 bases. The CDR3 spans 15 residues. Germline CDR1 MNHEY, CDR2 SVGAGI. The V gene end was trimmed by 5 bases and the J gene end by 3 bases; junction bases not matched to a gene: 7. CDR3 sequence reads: CASSPWTGEDTEAFF. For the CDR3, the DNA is TGTGCCAGCAGTCCATGGACAGGGGAGGACACTGAAGCTTTCTTT.

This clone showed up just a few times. CDR3 amino acids: CASSASTGTSYEQYF. The CDR3, as DNA: TGTGCCAGCAGTGCCTCGACAGGGACCTCCTACGAGCAGTACTTC. The genes are TRBV6-5 and TRBJ2-7; TRBD1 matches 7 bases. CDR1 MNHEY and CDR2 SVGAGI come from the germline V gene. There are 15 residues in the CDR3. J was trimmed by 0 bases and V by 5 bases; bases with no gene match: 7.

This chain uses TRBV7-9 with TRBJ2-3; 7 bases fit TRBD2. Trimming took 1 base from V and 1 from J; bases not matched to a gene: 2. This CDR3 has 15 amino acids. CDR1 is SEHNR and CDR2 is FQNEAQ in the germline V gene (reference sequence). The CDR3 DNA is TGTGCCAGCAGCTTAGGAACTAGCGGCACAGATACGCAGTATTTT. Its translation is CASSLGTSGTDTQYF. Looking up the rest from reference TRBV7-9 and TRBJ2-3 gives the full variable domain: DTGVSQNPRHKITKRGQNVTFRCDPISEHNRLYWYRQTLGQGPEFLTYFQNEAQLEKSRLLSDRFSAERPKGSFSTLEIQRTEQGDSAMYLCASSLGTSGTDTQYFGPGTRLTVL.

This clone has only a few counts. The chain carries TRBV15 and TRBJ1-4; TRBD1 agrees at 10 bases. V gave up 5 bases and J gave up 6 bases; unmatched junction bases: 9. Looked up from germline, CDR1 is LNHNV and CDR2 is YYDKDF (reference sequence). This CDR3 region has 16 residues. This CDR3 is CATSGVTGTGDEKLFF. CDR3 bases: TGTGCCACCAGCGGGGTAACCGGGACAGGGGATGAAAAACTGTTTTTT.

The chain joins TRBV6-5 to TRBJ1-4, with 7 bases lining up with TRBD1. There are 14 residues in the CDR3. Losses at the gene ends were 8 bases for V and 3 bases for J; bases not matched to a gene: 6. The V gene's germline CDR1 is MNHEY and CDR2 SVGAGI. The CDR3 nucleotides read TGTGCCAGCCAGAACAGGGGACCTAATGAAAAACTGTTTTTT. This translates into CASQNRGPNEKLFF.

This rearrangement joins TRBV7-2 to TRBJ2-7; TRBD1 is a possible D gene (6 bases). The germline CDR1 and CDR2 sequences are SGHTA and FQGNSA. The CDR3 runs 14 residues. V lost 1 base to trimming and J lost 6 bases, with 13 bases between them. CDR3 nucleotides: TGTGCCAGCAGCTTAGGGGACACTCTCATCGAGCAGTACTTC. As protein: CASSLGDTLIEQYF.

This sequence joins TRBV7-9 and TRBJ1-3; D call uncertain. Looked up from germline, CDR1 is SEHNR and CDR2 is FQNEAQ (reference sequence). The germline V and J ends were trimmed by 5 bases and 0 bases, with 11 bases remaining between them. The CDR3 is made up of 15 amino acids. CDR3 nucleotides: TGTGCCAGCAGCCCCCAACGAGACTCTGGAAACACCATATATTTT. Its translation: CASSPQRDSGNTIYF.

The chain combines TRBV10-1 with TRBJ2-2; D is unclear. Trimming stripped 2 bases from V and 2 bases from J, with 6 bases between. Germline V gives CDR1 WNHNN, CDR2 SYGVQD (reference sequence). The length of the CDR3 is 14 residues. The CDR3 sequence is CASSEVLNTGELFF. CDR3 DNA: TGCGCCAGCAGTGAGGTGCTAAACACCGGGGAGCTGTTTTTT.

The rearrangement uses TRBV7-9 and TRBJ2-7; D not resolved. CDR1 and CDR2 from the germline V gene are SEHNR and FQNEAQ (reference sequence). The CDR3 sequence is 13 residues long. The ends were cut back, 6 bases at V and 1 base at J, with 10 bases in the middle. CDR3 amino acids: CASSEVWSYEQYF. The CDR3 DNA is TGTGCCAGCAGTGAGGTTTGGTCCTACGAGCAGTACTTC.

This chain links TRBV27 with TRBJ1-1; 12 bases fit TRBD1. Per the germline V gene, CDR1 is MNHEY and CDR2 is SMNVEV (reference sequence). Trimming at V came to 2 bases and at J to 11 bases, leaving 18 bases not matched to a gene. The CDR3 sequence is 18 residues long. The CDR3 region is CASSLLTGQGARSTTAFF. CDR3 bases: TGTGCCAGCAGTTTACTTACGGGACAGGGGGCGCGAAGTACGACCGCTTTCTTT.